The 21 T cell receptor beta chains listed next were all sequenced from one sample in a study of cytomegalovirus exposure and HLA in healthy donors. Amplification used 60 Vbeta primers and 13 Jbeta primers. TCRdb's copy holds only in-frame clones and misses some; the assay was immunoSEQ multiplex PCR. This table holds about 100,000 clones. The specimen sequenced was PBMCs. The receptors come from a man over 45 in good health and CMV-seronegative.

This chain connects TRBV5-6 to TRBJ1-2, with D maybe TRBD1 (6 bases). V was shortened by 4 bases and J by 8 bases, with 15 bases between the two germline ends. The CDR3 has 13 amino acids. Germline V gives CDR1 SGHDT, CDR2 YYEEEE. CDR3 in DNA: TGTGCCAGCAGCGCTCAGGGGATCAGCGGCTACACCTTC. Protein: CASSAQGISGYTF.

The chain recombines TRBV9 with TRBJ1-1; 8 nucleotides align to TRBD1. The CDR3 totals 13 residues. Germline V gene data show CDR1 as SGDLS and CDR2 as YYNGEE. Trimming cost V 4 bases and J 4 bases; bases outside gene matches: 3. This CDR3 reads CASSLDRGTEAFF. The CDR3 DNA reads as TGTGCCAGCAGCCTTGACAGGGGCACTGAAGCTTTCTTT.

CDR3 nucleotides: TGTGCCAGCGGCAGGGAGGAGACAGATACGCAGTATTTT. Encoded protein: CASGREETDTQYF. The chain recombines TRBV6-1 with TRBJ2-3, with a tentative D call TRBD2 (6 bases). The CDR3 loop spans 13 amino acids. Germline V gene sequence: CDR1 MNHNS, CDR2 SASEGT. V was clipped by 8 bases and J by 3 bases, with 12 bases between them.

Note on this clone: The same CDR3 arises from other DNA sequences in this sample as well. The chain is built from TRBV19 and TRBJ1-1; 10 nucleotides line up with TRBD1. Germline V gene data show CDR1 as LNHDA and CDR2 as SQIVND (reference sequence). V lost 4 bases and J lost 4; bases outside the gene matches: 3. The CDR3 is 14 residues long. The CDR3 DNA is TGTGCCAGTAGTACGGACAGGGGGGGCACTGAAGCTTTCTTT. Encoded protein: CASSTDRGGTEAFF.

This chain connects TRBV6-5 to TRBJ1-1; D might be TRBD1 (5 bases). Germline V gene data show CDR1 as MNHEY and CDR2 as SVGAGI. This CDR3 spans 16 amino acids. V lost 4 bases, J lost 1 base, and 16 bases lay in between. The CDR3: CASSSLSGTKNTEAFF. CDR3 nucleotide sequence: TGTGCCAGCAGTTCCCTTTCAGGGACTAAGAACACTGAAGCTTTCTTT.

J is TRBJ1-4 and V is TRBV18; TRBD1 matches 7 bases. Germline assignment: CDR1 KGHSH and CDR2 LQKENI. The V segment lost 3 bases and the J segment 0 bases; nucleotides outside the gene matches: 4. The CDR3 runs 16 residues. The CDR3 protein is CASSPGQPATNEKLFF. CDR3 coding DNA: TGTGCCAGCTCACCGGGACAGCCTGCAACTAATGAAAAACTGTTTTTT.

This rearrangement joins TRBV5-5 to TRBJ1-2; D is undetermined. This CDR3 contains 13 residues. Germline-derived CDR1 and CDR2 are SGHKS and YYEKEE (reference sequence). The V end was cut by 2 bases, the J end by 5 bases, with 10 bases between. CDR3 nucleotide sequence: TGTGCCAGCAGCTTCTCTCACTCTTATGGCTACACCTTC. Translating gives CASSFSHSYGYTF.

The DNA of the CDR3 is TGTGCCAGCAGCCCAGCGGGAGGGCCTCACTACGAGCAGTACTTC. It yields the protein CASSPAGGPHYEQYF. The genes are TRBV27 and TRBJ2-7; 10 bases line up with TRBD2. The germline V gene has CDR1 MNHEY and CDR2 SMNVEV (reference sequence). The CDR3 runs 15 residues. With V trimmed by 6 bases and J by 3 bases, 8 bases remained unmatched.

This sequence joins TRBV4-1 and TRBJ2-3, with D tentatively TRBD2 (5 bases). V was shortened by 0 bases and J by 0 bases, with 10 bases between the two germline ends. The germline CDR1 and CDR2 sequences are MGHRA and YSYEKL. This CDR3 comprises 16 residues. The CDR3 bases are TGCGCCAGCAGCCAAGATCCCGGACTGAGCACAGATACGCAGTATTTT. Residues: CASSQDPGLSTDTQYF.

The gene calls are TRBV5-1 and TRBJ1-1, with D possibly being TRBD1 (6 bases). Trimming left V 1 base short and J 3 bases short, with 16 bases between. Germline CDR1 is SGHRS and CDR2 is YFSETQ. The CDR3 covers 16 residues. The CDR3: CASSLTRGGGYTEAFF. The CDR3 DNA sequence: TGCGCCAGCAGCTTGACGAGGGGGGGTGGGTACACTGAAGCTTTCTTT.

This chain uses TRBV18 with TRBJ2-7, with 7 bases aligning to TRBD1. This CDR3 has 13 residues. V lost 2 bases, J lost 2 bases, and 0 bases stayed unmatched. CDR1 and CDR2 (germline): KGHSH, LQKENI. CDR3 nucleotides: TGTGCCAGCTCACCAGACAGGGCCTACGAGCAGTACTTC. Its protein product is CASSPDRAYEQYF.

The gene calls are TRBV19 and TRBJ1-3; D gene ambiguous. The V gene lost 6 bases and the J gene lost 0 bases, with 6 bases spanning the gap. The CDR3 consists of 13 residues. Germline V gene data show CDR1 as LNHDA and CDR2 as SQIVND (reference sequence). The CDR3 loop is CASRASSGNTIYF. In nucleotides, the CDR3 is TGTGCCAGTAGGGCAAGCTCTGGAAACACCATATATTTT.

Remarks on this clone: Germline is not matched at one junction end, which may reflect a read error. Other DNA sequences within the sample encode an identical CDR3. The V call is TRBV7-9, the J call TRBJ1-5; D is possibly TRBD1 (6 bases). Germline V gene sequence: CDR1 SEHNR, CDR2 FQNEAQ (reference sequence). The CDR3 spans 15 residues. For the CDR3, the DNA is TGCGCCAGCAGCCGTACGGAAGGGGGTGATCAGCCCCAGCATTTT. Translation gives CASSRTEGGDQPQHF.

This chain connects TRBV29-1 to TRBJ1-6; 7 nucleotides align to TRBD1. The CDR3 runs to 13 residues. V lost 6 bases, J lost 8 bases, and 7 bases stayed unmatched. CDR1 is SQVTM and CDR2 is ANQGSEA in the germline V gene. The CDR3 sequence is CSVRQGTDSPLHF. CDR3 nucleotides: TGCAGCGTCCGACAGGGAACGGATTCACCCCTCCACTTT.

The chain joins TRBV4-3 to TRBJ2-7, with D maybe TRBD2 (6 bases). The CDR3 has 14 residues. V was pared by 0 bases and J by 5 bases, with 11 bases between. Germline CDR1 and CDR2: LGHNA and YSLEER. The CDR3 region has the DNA TGCGCCAGCAGCCAAGACGGAGGGTACGACGAGCAGTACTTC. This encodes CASSQDGGYDEQYF.

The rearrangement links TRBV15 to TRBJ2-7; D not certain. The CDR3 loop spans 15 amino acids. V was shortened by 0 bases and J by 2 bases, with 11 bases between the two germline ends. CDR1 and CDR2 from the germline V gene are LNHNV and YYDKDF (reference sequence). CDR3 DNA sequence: TGTGCCACCAGCAGAGACGCAGTCGAAGCCTACGAGCAGTACTTC. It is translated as CATSRDAVEAYEQYF.

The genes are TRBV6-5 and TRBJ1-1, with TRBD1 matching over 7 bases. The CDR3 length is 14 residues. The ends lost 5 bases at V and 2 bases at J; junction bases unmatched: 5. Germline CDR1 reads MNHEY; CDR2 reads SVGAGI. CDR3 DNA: TGTGCCAGCAGTAGGGACAGATCCAACACTGAAGCTTTCTTT. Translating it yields CASSRDRSNTEAFF.

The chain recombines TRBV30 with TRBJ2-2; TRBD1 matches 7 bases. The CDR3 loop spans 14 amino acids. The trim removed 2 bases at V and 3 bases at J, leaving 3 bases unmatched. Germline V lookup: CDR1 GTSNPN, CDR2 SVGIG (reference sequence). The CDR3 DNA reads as TGTGCCTGGAGTCAGGGGGTTGACACCGGGGAGCTGTTTTTT. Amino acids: CAWSQGVDTGELFF.

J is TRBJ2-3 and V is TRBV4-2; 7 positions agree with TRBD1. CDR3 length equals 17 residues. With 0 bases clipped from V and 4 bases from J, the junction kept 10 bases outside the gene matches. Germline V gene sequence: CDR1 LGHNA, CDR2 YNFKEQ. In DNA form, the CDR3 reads TGTGCCAGCAGCCAAGACCGACAGGGTACGATCCCAGATACGCAGTATTTT. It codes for CASSQDRQGTIPDTQYF.

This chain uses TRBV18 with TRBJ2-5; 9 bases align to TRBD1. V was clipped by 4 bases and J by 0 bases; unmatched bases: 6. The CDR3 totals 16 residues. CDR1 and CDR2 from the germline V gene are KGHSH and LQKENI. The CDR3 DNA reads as TGTGCCAGCTCACATGACAGGGGGGATTACCAAGAGACCCAGTACTTC. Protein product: CASSHDRGDYQETQYF.

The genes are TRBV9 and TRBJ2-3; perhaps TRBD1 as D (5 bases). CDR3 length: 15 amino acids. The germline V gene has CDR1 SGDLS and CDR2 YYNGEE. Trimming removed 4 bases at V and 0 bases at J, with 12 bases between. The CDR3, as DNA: TGTGCCAGCAGCTCAAGGGGTTATAGCACAGATACGCAGTATTTT. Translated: CASSSRGYSTDTQYF. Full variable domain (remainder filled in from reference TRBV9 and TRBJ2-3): DSGVTQTPKHLITATGQRVTLRCSPRSGDLSVYWYQQSLDQGLQFLIQYYNGEERAKGNILERFSAQQFPDLHSELNLSSLELGDSALYFCASSSRGYSTDTQYFGPGTRLTVL.